This TCR beta chain was sequenced during a study of T cell changes during pregnancy in multiple sclerosis. Libraries were prepared by immunoSEQ multiplex PCR; TCRdb keeps only in-frame clonotypes and omits some of them. The table lists about 100,000 clones, 94% of them singletons, with 0.7% to 0.9% in the top ten. Germline assignment: CDR1 SGHRS and CDR2 YFSETQ. The CDR3 is 16 residues long. The junction had 3 bases not matched to a gene; V was cut back by 1 base and J by 0 bases. The clonotype was recovered from a female donor with multiple sclerosis, enrolled in a pregnancy study. This chain links TRBV5-1 with TRBJ2-2, with 7 bases identical to TRBD2. The source material was peripheral blood, sampled before pregnancy. The CDR3 DNA reads as TGCGCCAGCAGCTTGACAGCGGGGACGAACACCGGGGAGCTGTTTTTT. It encodes CASSLTAGTNTGELFF.